The present entry profiles one TCR beta chain with its context. The clone's antigen remains unknown. Per-nucleotide qualities are absent, and no much larger clonotype sits a single base away. The time point label, read with the paper, signifies: about 28 days (+/-7) after the second vaccine dose. Taken with the paper, the label for treatment or condition translates to: meningococcal conjugate vaccine given as trial control. Vaccinee samples were obtained from the UK trials COV001 and COV002, which included a single-blind randomized controlled phase 2/3 trial of AZD1222 (ChAdOx1 nCoV-19) in healthy adults. For TCRbeta chain sequencing, PBMC samples were collected from trial participants at day 0 and at day 28 after the second dose. This specimen belongs to a study of T cell responses to AZD1222 COVID-19 vaccine (dated by TCRdb to about 2021). As for the study more broadly: A total of about 230 trial participants underwent TCR sequencing, of whom nearly 210 received two doses of AZD1222 and some 25 received two doses of the MenACWY control vaccine. Enrollment into the trials was organized by age into subgroups of 18-55, 56-69 and 70-plus years, and those subgroups contained about 160, 30 and 59 TCR-sequenced participants, respectively. Study-wide conclusions, independent of this receptor: No day 14 peak-response samples were available, so repertoires were characterized only after the peak T cell response. The whole spike protein was spanned by vaccine-associated CD4 TCRs, and dominant responses were seen in regions 160-218 and 743-854. In the small 56-69-year group, the increase in depth fell short of significance, most likely because of low power. Participants were mostly white British, with more females than males. The authors suggested clonal diversity may have been underestimated. After two AZD1222 doses, both the breadth and the depth of spike-specific TCRs were significantly higher than at day 0 and than in MenACWY recipients. Nearly half of unique spike-specific TCRs reportedly recognized epitopes outside regions mutated in the B.1.351 and B.1.1.7 variants. Conclusions about previously exposed vaccinees are limited, since just a handful of AZD1222 recipients were seropositive for SARS-CoV-2 at baseline.

The CDR3, from cysteine to phenylalanine, totals 14 residues. Just the 42-base CDR3 DNA is kept, in frame starting at base 1. The junction carries 11 bases between V and J, which are trimmed by 4 bases and 2 bases respectively. The germline V gene specifies SGHRS as CDR1 and YFSETQ as CDR2. The CDR3 regions of human TCRbeta chains were subjected to immunosequencing. The paper's processing steps were these. Repertoire TCRs were checked for matches against a reference library of SARS-CoV-2-specific TCRs that had been generated using the MIRA antigen-specificity platform. Breadth was defined as the fraction of unique TCRs that were SARS-CoV-2-associated. Depth was defined as the fraction of total T cells that were SARS-CoV-2-associated. Using the MIRA data, each spike-specific TCR was mapped to the spike region that the TCR reacts to and placed in a CD4 or CD8 class. Log10-transformed breadth and depth values were compared by one-way ANOVA with Sidak's multiple comparisons tests. TCRdb carries this immuneACCESS record with in-frame sequences only. Its versions omit some clonotypes, under half of them owing to an unresolved V gene in the studies checked, with the rest unexplained. V, J and clone size reflect that table, while D and trimming were determined from the DNA. The sample includes about 120,000 clones, with 90% observed a single time. The ten largest clones take up more than 3.5% of the sample.

The rearrangement combines TRBV5-1 with TRBJ2-3; a weak D assignment points to TRBD1 (6 bases agree). Sequenced material: peripheral blood, taken 28 days after the second dose of the MenACWY control vaccine. This sequence was found in an adult who received the MenACWY meningococcal vaccine as a control. In nucleotides, the sequence is TGCGCCAGCAGCCCACAGGGAGACACAGATACGCAGTATTTT. It translates to CASSPQGDTDTQYF.